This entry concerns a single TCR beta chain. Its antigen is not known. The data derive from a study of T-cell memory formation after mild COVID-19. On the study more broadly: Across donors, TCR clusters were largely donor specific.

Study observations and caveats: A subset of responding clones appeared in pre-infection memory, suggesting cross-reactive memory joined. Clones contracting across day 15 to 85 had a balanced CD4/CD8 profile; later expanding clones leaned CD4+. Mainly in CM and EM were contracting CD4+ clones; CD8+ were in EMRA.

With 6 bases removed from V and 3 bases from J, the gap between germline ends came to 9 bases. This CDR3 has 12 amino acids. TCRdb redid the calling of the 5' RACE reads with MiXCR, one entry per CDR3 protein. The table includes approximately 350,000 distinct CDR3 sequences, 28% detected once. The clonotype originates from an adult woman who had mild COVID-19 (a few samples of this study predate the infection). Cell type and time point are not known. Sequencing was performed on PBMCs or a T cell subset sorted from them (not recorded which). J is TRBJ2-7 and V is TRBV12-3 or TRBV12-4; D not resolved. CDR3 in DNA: TGTGCCAGCAGATACGGGCACTACGAGCAGTACTTC. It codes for CASRYGHYEQYF.